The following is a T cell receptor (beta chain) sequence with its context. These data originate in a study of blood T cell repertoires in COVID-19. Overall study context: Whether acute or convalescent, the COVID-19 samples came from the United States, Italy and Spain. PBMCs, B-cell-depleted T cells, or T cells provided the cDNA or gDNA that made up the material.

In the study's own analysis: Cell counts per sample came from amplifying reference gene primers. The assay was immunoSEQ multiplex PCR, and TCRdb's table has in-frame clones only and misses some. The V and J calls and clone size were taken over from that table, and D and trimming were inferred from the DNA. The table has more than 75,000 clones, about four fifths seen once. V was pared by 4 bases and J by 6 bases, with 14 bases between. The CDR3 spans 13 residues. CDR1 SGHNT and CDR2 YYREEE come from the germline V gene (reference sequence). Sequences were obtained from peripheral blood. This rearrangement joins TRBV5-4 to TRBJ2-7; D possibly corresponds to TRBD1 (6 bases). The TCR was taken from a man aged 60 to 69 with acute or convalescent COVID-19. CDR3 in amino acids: CASSKWAGVEQYF. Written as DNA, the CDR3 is TGTGCCAGCAGCAAGTGGGCAGGGGTCGAGCAGTACTTC.